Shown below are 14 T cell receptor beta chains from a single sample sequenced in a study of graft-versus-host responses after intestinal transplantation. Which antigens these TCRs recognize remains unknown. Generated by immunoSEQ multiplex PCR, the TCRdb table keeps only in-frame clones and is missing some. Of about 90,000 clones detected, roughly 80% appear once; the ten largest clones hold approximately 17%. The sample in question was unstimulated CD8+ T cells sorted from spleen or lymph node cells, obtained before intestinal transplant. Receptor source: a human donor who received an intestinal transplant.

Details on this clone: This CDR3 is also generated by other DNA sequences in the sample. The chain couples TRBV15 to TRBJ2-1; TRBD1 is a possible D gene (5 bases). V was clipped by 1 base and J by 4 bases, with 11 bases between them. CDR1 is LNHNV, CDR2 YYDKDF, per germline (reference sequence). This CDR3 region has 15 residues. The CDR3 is CATSRGSQGYNEQFF. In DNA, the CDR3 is TGTGCCACCAGCAGAGGGTCCCAGGGATACAATGAGCAGTTCTTC.

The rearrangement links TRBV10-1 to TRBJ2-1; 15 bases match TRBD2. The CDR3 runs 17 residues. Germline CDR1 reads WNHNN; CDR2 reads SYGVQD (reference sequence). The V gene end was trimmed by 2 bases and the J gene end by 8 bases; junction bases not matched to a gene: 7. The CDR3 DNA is TGCGCCAGCAGTGAGGGACTAGCGGGAGGGCCGGTGCATGAGCAGTTCTTC. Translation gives CASSEGLAGGPVHEQFF.

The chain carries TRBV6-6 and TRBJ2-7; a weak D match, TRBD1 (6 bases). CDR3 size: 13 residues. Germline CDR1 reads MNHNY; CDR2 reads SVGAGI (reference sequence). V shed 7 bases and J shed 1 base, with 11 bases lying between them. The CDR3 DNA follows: TGTGCCAGCACTCAGACAGGTTCCTACGAGCAGTACTTC. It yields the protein CASTQTGSYEQYF.

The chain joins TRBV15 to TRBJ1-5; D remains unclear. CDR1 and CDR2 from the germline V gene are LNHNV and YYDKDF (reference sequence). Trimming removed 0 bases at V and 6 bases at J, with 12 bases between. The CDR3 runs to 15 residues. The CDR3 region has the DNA TGTGCCACCAGCAGAGATCCGGGGAGATTTCAGCCCCAGCATTTT. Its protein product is CATSRDPGRFQPQHF.

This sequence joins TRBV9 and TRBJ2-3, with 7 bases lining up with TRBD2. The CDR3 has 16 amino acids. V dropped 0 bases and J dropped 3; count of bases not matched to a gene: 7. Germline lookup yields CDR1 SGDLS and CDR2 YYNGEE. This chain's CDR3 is CASSVVTGGGTDTQYF. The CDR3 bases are TGTGCCAGCAGCGTAGTGACGGGGGGTGGGACAGATACGCAGTATTTT. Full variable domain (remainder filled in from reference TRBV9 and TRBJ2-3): DSGVTQTPKHLITATGQRVTLRCSPRSGDLSVYWYQQSLDQGLQFLIQYYNGEERAKGNILERFSAQQFPDLHSELNLSSLELGDSALYFCASSVVTGGGTDTQYFGPGTRLTVL.

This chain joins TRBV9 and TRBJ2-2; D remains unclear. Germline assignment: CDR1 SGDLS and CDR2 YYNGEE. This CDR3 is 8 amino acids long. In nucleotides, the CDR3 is TGTGCGGAGGGGGAGCTGTTTTTT. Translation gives CAEGELFF.

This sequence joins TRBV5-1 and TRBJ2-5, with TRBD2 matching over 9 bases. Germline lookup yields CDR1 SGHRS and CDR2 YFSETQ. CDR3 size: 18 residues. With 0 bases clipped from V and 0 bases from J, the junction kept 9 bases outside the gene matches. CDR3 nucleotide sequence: TGCGCCAGCAGCTTGGGGAAGCGGGGGGCCCTGTACCAAGAGACCCAGTACTTC. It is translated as CASSLGKRGALYQETQYF.

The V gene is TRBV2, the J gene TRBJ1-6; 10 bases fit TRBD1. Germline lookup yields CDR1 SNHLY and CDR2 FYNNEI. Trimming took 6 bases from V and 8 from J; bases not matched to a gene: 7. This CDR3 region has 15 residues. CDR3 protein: CASRETGGSDSPLHF. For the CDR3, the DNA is TGTGCCAGCAGAGAGACAGGGGGCAGTGATTCACCCCTCCACTTT.

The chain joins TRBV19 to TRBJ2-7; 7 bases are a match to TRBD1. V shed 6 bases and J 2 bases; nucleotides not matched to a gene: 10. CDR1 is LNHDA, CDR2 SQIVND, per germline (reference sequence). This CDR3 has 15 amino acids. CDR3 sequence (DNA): TGTGCCAGTAGCTTCGGACAGGCCACCACCTACGAGCAGTACTTC. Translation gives CASSFGQATTYEQYF.

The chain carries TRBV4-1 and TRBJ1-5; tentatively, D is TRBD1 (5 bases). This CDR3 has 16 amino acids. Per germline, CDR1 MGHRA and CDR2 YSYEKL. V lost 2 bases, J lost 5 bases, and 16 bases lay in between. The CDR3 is CASSQRGEARYQPQHF. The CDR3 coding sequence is TGCGCCAGCAGCCAACGAGGGGAGGCTCGATATCAGCCCCAGCATTTT.

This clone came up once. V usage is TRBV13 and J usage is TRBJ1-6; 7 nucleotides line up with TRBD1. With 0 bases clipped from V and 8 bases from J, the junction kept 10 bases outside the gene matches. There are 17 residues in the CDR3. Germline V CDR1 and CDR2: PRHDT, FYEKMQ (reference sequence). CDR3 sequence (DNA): TGTGCCAGCAGCTTAGGGGCTCTAGGGACAGAGGATTCACCCCTCCACTTT. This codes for CASSLGALGTEDSPLHF.

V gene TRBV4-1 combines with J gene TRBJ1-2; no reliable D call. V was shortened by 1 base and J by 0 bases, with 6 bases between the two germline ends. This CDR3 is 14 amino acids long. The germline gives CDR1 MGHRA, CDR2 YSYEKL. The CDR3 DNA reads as TGCGCCAGCAGCCAAGTCGGGGCTAACTATGGCTACACCTTC. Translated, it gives CASSQVGANYGYTF.

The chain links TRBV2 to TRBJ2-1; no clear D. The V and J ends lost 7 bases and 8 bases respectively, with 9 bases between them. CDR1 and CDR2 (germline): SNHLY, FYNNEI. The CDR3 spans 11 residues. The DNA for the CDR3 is TGTGCCAGCACCTTTCTAGATGAGCAGTTCTTC. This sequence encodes CASTFLDEQFF.

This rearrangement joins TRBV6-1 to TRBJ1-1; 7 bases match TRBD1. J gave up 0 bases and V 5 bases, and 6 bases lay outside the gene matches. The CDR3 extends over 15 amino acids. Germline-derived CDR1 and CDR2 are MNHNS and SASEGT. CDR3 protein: CASSPGQAMNTEAFF. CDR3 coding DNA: TGTGCCAGCAGTCCTGGACAGGCTATGAACACTGAAGCTTTCTTT.